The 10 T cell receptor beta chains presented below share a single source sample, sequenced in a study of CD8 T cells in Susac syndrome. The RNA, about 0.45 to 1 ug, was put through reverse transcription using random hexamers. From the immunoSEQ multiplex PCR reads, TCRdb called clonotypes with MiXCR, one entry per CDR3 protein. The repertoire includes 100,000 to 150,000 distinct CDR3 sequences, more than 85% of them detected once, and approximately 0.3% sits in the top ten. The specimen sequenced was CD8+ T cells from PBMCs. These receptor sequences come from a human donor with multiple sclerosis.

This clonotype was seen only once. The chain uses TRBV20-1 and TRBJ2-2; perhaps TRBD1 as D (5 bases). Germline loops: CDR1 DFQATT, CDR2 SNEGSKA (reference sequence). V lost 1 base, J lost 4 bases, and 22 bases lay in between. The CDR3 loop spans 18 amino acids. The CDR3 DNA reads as TGCAGTGCTAGAGTTCGAGGAAACAGGCTCGGACGCACCGGGGAGCTGTTTTTT. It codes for CSARVRGNRLGRTGELFF.

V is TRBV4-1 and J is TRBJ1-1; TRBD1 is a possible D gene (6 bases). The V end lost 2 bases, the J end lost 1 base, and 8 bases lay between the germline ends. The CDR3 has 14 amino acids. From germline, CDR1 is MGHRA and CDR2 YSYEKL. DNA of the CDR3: TGCGCCAGCAGCCAAACGGGACAGAACACTGAAGCTTTCTTT. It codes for CASSQTGQNTEAFF.

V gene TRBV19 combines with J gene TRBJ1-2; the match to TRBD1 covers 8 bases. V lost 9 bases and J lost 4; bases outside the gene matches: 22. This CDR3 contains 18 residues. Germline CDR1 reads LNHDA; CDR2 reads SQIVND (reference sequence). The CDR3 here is CASHNAPIGQGAPYGYTF. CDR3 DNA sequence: TGTGCCAGCCATAACGCCCCGATAGGACAGGGTGCGCCCTATGGCTACACCTTC.

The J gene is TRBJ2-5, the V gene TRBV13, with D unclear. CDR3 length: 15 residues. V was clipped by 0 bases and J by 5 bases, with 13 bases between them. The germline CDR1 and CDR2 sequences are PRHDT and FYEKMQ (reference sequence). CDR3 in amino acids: CASSLGRFDGETQYF. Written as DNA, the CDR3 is TGTGCCAGCAGCTTAGGTCGCTTCGATGGGGAGACCCAGTACTTC. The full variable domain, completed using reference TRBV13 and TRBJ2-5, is AAGVIQSPRHLIKEKRETATLKCYPIPRHDTVYWYQQGPGQDPQFLISFYEKMQSDKGSIPDRFSAQQFSDYHSELNMSSLELGDSALYFCASSLGRFDGETQYFGPGTRLLVL.

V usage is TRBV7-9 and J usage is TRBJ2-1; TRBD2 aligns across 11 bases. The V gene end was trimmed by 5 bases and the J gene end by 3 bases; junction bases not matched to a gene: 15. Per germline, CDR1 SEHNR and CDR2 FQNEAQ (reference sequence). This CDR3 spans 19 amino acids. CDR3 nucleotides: TGTGCCAGCAGCCCGACGGGACACCTCGGGACTAGCGGCTACAATGAGCAGTTCTTC. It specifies CASSPTGHLGTSGYNEQFF.

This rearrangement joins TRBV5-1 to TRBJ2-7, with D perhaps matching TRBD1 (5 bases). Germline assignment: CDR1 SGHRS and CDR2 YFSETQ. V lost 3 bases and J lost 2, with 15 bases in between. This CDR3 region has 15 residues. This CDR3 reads CASSWNQGRPYEQYF. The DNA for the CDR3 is TGCGCCAGCAGCTGGAATCAGGGTCGGCCCTACGAGCAGTACTTC.

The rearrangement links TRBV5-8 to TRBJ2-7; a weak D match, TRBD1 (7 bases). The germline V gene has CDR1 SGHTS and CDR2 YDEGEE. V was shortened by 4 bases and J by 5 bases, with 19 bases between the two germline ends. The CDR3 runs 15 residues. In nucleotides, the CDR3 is TGTGCCAGCAGCCTTTTCCAGGGGGGTAACGACGAGCAGTACTTC. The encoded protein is CASSLFQGGNDEQYF.

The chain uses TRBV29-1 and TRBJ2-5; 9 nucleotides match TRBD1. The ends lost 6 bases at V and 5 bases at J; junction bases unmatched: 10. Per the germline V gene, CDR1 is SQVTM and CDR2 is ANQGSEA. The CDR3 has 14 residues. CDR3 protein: CSVPLTGGGETQYF. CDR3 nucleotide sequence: TGCAGCGTCCCCCTCACAGGGGGCGGGGAGACCCAGTACTTC. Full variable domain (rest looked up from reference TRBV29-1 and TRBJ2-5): SAVISQKPSRDICQRGTSLTIQCQVDSQVTMMFWYRQQPGQSLTLIATANQGSEATYESGFVIDKFPISRPNLTFSTLTVSNMSPEDSSIYLCSVPLTGGGETQYFGPGTRLLVL.

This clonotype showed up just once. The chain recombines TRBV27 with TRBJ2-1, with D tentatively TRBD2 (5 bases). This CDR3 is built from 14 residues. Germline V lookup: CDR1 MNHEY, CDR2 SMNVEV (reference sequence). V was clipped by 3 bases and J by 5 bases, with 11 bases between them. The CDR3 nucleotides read TGTGCCAGCAGTTTGCGAGGGTTCGACAATGAGCAGTTCTTC. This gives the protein CASSLRGFDNEQFF.

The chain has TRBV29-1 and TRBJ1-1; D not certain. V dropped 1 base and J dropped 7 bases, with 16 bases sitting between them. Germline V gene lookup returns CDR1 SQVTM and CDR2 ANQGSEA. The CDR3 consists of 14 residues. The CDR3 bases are TGCAGCGTTGAAGGAGCTATCACATATAATGAAGCTTTCTTT. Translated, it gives CSVEGAITYNEAFF.